Below, 9 T cell receptor beta chains from the same sample are listed, as sequenced in a study of shared clonotypes between healthy human individuals. Clones were read by immunoSEQ multiplex PCR, and TCRdb kept only the in-frame ones, dropping some. The sample holds 600,000 to 800,000 clones, roughly two thirds seen once. The sequenced material came from memory CD4+ T cells sorted from blood. The subset is: CD45RA-negative fraction. The receptors stem from a young woman in good health.

Of note for this clone: Relative to the germline gene, one junction end is altered; a read error may explain this. This chain connects TRBV5-1 to TRBJ2-7, with 13 bases lining up with TRBD2. In germline, CDR1 is SGHRS, CDR2 YFSETQ. The CDR3 has 13 amino acids. Here the CDR3 DNA reads TGCGCCAGCAGCAACGGACTAGCGGGAGCTAGGCACTTC. It encodes CASSNGLAGARHF.

The rearrangement joins TRBV7-9 to TRBJ2-7, with D unresolved. The germline V and J ends were trimmed by 4 bases and 4 bases, with 5 bases remaining between them. The CDR3 loop spans 11 amino acids. Germline V gene data show CDR1 as SEHNR and CDR2 as FQNEAQ (reference sequence). The CDR3 DNA reads TGTGCCAGCAGCTCTGATTACGAGCAGTACTTC. Amino acid sequence: CASSSDYEQYF.

This clone was found a few times. The V call is TRBV11-2, the J call TRBJ2-5, with 7 nucleotides matching TRBD1. With V trimmed by 0 bases and J by 1 base, 2 bases remained unmatched. This CDR3 contains 15 residues. Germline V gives CDR1 SGHAT, CDR2 FQNNGV. CDR3 sequence reads: CASSLDRTGQETQYF. The CDR3 DNA follows: TGTGCCAGCAGCTTAGATAGGACAGGCCAAGAGACCCAGTACTTC.

The rearrangement links TRBV16 to TRBJ1-3, with unresolved D. V gave up 4 bases and J gave up 0 bases, with 10 bases separating them. The CDR3 is 15 amino acids. Germline CDR1 reads KGHSY; CDR2 reads FQNENV. The CDR3 DNA reads TGTGCCAGCAGCCCAGGAATTCTCTCTGGAAACACCATATATTTT. Its translation is CASSPGILSGNTIYF.

This clone appeared many times. The chain carries TRBV9 and TRBJ1-1; 10 bases map to TRBD1. Germline assignment: CDR1 SGDLS and CDR2 YYNGEE. V was clipped by 3 bases and J by 3 bases; unmatched bases: 5. CDR3 length equals 15 residues. CDR3 sequence reads: CASSERQGAYTEAFF. The CDR3 DNA reads as TGTGCCAGCAGCGAGAGACAGGGGGCCTACACTGAAGCTTTCTTT.

This clone was counted between two and nine times. The rearrangement joins TRBV5-1 to TRBJ2-2; no reliable D call. V lost 0 bases and J lost 0, with 18 bases in between. Looked up from germline, CDR1 is SGHRS and CDR2 is YFSETQ. CDR3 length: 19 amino acids. This CDR3 reads CASSLGHRSGRSNTGELFF. The CDR3 nucleotides are TGCGCCAGCAGCTTGGGGCACCGCTCGGGTCGATCGAACACCGGGGAGCTGTTTTTT. The whole variable domain, remainder taken from reference TRBV5-1 and TRBJ2-2, is KAGVTQTPRYLIKTRGQQVTLSCSPISGHRSVSWYQQTPGQGLQFLFEYFSETQRNKGNFPGRFSGRQFSNSRSEMNVSTLELGDSALYLCASSLGHRSGRSNTGELFFGEGSRLTVL.

The chain recombines TRBV23-1 with TRBJ1-1; D might be TRBD1 (5 bases). TRBV23-1 is an open reading frame whose function is uncertain. The CDR3 length is 15 residues. The V and J ends lost 0 bases and 2 bases respectively, with 10 bases between them. CDR3 DNA: TGCGCCAGCAGTCAATCCCCGACAGTCAACACTGAAGCTTTCTTT. This gives the protein CASSQSPTVNTEAFF.

V is TRBV6-1 and J is TRBJ1-1; TRBD1 might be the D (5 bases). There are 13 residues in the CDR3. Trimming took 11 bases from V and 1 from J, leaving 14 bases between them. CDR1 is MNHNS, CDR2 SASEGT, per germline. CDR3 protein: CAEGVGPNTEAFF. CDR3 in DNA: TGTGCCGAAGGGGTGGGCCCGAACACTGAAGCTTTCTTT.

The genes are TRBV9 and TRBJ2-1; maybe TRBD1 (5 bases). The CDR3 runs 13 residues. The germline CDR1 and CDR2 sequences are SGDLS and YYNGEE. V was trimmed by 0 bases and J by 15 bases, leaving 16 bases between them. Here the CDR3 reads CASSVVAGSPPFF. The CDR3, as DNA: TGTGCCAGCAGCGTAGTCGCAGGGTCCCCGCCGTTCTTC.